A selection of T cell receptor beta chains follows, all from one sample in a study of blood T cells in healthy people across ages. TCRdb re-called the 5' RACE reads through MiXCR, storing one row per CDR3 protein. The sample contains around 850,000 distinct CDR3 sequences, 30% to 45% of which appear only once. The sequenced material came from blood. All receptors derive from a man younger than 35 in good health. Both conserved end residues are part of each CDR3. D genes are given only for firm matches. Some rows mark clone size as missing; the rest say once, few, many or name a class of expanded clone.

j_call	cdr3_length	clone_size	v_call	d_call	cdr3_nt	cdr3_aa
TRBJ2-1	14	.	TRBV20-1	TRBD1	TGCAGTGCTAGTTTCGGGACAGAACAAGAGACCCAGTTCTTC	CSASFGTEQETQFF
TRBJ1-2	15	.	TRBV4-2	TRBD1	TGTGTCAGCAGCCTAGCGGGACAGCAGAACTATGGCTACACCTTC	CVSSLAGQQNYGYTF
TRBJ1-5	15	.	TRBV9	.	TGTGCCAGCAGCGTAGTTGACAGCCAGGATCAGCCCCAGCATTTT	CASSVVDSQDQPQHF
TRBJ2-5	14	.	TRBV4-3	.	TGCGCCAGCAGCTATCGGCCCAGACAAGAGACCCAGTACTTC	CASSYRPRQETQYF
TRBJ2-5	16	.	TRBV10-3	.	TGTGCCATCAGTGAAGGGGGGGAAAGTGTCCAAGAGACCCAGTACTTC	CAISEGGESVQETQYF
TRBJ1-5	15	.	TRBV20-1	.	TGCAGTGCAGACCCGGGACACGTAAGCAATCAGCCCCAGCATTTT	CSADPGHVSNQPQHF
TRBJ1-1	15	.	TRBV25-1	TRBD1	TGTGCCAGCAGTAACACAGGGGTCTTAGGGACTGAAGCTTTCTTT	CASSNTGVLGTEAFF
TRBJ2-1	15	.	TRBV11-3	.	TGTGCCAGCAGCCCGGGACAGCGGGTACCGAATGAGCAGTTCTTC	CASSPGQRVPNEQFF
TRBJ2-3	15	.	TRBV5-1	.	TGCGCCAGCAGCTCACATAGGGGGGTAACAGATACGCAGTATTTT	CASSSHRGVTDTQYF
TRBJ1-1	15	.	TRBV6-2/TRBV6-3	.	TGTGCCAGCAGTTACCTCATAACCATGAACACTGAAGCTTTCTTT	CASSYLITMNTEAFF
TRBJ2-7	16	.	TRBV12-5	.	TGTGCTAGTGGCACTAGCCAGGGGGTATCGGACAATGAGCAGTACTTC	CASGTSQGVSDNEQYF
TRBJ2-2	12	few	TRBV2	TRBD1	TGTGCCGGAAACAGGGGCCCCGGGGAGCTGTTTTTT	CAGNRGPGELFF
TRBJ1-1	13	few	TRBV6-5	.	TGTGCCAGTCACGGACTAGAGGACACTGAAGCTTTCTTT	CASHGLEDTEAFF
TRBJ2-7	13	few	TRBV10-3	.	TGTGCCATCAGTGACCTGACCCGCAATGAGCAGTACTTC	CAISDLTRNEQYF
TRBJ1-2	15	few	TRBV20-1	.	TGCAGTGCTTCTTCCTCAGGGAGCCCGTCCTATGGCTACACCTTC	CSASSSGSPSYGYTF
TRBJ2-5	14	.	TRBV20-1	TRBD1	TGCAGTGCACTCACCGGGACAGACAAAGAGACCCAGTACTTC	CSALTGTDKETQYF
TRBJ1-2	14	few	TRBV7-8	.	TGTGCCAGCAGCATACACGGCAGGAGCTATGGCTACACCTTC	CASSIHGRSYGYTF
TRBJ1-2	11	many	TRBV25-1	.	TGTGCCAGCAGTGCCTACTCCGACTACACCTTC	CASSAYSDYTF
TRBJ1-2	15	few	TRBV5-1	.	TGTGCCAGCAGCTTGACCTCGGGCCAAGGAGGAGGCTACACCTTC	CASSLTSGQGGGYTF
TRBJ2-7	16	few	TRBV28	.	TGTGCCAGCAGTTTTCTAAGCCTAGGAGGCTTCTACGAGCAGTACTTC	CASSFLSLGGFYEQYF
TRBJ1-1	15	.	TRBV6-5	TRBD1	TGTGCCAGCAGCGACACAGGGGAGAGGGACACTGAAGCTTTCTTT	CASSDTGERDTEAFF
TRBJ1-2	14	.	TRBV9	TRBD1	TGTGCCAGCAGCGCGGGACAGCCTAACTATGGCTACACCTTC	CASSAGQPNYGYTF
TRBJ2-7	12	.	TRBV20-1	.	TGCAGTGCTAGAGATCCACTTCTGGAGCAGTACTTC	CSARDPLLEQYF
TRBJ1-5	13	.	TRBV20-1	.	TGCAGTGCTATGGGGGTAAGCAATCAGCCCCAGCATTTT	CSAMGVSNQPQHF
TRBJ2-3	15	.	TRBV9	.	TGTGCCAGCAGCCTACAGGGTGGGAACACAGATACGCAGTATTTT	CASSLQGGNTDTQYF
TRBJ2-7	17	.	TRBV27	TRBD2	TGTGCCAGCAGTTTCCGAGGGGTAGCGGGAGCGACCTACGAGCAGTACTTC	CASSFRGVAGATYEQYF
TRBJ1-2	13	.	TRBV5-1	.	TGCGCCAGCAGCTTGGCGCAAGTGAATGGCTACACCTTC	CASSLAQVNGYTF
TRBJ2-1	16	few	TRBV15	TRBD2	TGTGCCACCAGCCTGGTGGGACTAGCGGGGGACAATGAGCAGTTCTTC	CATSLVGLAGDNEQFF
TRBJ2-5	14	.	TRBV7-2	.	TGTGCCAGCAGCCTCTTCGGGGCAGAAGAGACCCAGTACTTC	CASSLFGAEETQYF
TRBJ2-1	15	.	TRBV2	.	TGTGCCAGCAGTGAGGGCACAGGGTATTATAATGAGCAGTTCTTC	CASSEGTGYYNEQFF
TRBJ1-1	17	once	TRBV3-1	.	TGTGCCAGCAGCCAAGAGAGTAAATCAGGGTGGGGCACTGAAGCTTTCTTT	CASSQESKSGWGTEAFF
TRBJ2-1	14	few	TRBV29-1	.	TGCAGCGTTGAATTGGTGGACTCCTACAATGAGCAGTTCTTC	CSVELVDSYNEQFF
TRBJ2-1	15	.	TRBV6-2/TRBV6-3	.	TGTGCCAGCAGTGCTAACAGGGTTTCCTACAATGAGCAGTTCTTC	CASSANRVSYNEQFF
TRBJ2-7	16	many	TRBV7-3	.	TGTGCCAGCAGTTCCGCCGGGGGGACAGGCTTCTACGAGCAGTACTTC	CASSSAGGTGFYEQYF
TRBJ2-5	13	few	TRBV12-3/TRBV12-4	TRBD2	TGTGCCTCGGGGACTAATGGCGCGGAGACCCAGTACTTC	CASGTNGAETQYF
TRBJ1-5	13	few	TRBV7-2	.	TGTGCCAGCAGCTTAGACACAAGGGCAGGGCAGCATTTT	CASSLDTRAGQHF
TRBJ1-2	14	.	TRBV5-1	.	TGCGCCAGCAGCTTGGGGACAGCGACCTATGGCTACACCTTC	CASSLGTATYGYTF
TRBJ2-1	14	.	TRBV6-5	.	TGTGCCAGCAGGGACGGGACATTAAACAATGAGCAGTTCTTC	CASRDGTLNNEQFF
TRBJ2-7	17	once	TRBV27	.	TGTGCCAGCAGTCACCGCCCCGTAGGGGTGAGCTCCTACGAGCAGTACTTC	CASSHRPVGVSSYEQYF
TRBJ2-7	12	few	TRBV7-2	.	TGTGCCAGCACAGGCCTAACCTACGAGCAGTACTTC	CASTGLTYEQYF
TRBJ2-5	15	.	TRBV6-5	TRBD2	TGTGCCAGCGGGGAAACGGGGGGGCCTCGCGATGAGCAGTACTTC	CASGETGGPRDEQYF
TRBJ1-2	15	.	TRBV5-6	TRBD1	TGTGCCAGCAGCCCCGGGACAGGGAATTTCTATGGCTACACCTTC	CASSPGTGNFYGYTF
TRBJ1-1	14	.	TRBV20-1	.	TGCAGTGCTAGTCGGGTCGCGAGGGACACTGAAGCTTTCTTT	CSASRVARDTEAFF
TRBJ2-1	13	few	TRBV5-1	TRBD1	TGCGCCAGCAGCGGACAGGGGTGGGATGAGCAGTTCTTC	CASSGQGWDEQFF
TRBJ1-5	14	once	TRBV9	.	TGTGCCAGCAGCAATAGGGGGGTGGGACAGCCCCAGCATTTT	CASSNRGVGQPQHF
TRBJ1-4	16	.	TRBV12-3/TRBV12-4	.	TGTGCCAGCAGGACTAACTTAGGGGCCAGCGACGAAAAACTGTTTTTT	CASRTNLGASDEKLFF
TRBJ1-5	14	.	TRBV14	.	TGTGCCAGCAGCCAAGGTGACAGCCCTTGGCGCCAGCATTTT	CASSQGDSPWRQHF
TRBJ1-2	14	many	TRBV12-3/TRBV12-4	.	TGTGCCAGCAGTCCTCGACAGGTTAACTATGGCTACACCTTC	CASSPRQVNYGYTF
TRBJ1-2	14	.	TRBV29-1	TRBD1	TGCAGCGTTGCACAGACAGGGGGCGTCTATGGCTACACCTTC	CSVAQTGGVYGYTF
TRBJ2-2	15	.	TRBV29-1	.	TGCAGCGGGTCGATGGTAGGGGATAACACCGGGGAGCTGTTTTTT	CSGSMVGDNTGELFF
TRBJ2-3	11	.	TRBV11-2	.	TGTGCCAGCAGCCCCCACGGTACGCAGTATTTT	CASSPHGTQYF
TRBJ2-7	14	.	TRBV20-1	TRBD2	TGCAGTGCCCCAGGCGGGGGGACCACCTACGAGCAGTACTTC	CSAPGGGTTYEQYF
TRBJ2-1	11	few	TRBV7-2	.	TGTGCCAGCAGCTTAGTTTATGAGCAGTTCTTC	CASSLVYEQFF
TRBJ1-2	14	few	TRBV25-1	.	TGTGCCAGCAGTGAATCGGGTTCGTCAGGAGGCTACACCTTC	CASSESGSSGGYTF
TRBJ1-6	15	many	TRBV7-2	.	TGTGCCAGCAGCCCCTCGAGCTCCTATAATTCACCCCTCCACTTT	CASSPSSSYNSPLHF
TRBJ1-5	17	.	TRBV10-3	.	TGTGCCATCAGTGAGCAATTAGGGAGAACACGCAATCAGCCCCAGCATTTT	CAISEQLGRTRNQPQHF
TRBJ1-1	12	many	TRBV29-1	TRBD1	TGCAGCGTTGGACAGGGGAACACTGAAGCTTTCTTT	CSVGQGNTEAFF
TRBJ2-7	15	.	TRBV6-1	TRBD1	TGTGCCAGCAGTGCCCCGGGGACAGGAGTTTACGAGCAGTACTTC	CASSAPGTGVYEQYF
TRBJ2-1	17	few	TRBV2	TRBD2	TGTGCCAGCAGTGAACCTCTAAGCGGGGGACCTTACAATGAGCAGTTCTTC	CASSEPLSGGPYNEQFF
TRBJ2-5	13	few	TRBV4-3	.	TGCGCCAGCAGCCTTACAGGGTCCAATGAGCAGTACTTC	CASSLTGSNEQYF